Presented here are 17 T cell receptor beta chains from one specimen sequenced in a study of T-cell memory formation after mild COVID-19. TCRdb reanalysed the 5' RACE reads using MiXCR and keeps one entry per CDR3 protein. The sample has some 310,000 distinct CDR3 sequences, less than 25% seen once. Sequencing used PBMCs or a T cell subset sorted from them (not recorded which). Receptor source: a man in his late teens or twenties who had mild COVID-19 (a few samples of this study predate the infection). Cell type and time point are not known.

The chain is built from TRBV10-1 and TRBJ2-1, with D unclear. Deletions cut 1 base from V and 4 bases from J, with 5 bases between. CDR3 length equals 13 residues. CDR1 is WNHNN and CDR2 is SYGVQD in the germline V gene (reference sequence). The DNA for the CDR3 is TGCGCCAGCAGTGAGTTGGTTTACAATGAGCAGTTCTTC. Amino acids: CASSELVYNEQFF.

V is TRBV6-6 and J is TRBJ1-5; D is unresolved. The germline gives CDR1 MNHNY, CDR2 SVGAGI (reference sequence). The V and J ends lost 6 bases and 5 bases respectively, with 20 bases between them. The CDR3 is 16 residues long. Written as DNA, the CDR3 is TGTGCCAGCAGCCTGTCGGCTTCAACCCCCGATCAGCCCCAGCATTTT. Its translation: CASSLSASTPDQPQHF.

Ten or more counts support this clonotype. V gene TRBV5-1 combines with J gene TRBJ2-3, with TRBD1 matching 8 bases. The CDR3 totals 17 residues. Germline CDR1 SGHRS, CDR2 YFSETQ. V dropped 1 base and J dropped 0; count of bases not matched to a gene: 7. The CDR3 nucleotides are TGCGCCAGCAGCTTGATAACAGGGGGATTTAGCACAGATACGCAGTATTTT. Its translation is CASSLITGGFSTDTQYF.

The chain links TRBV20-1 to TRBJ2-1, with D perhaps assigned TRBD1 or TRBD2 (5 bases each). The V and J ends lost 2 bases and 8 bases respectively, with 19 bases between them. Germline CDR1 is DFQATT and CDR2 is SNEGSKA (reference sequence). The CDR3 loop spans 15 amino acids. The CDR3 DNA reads TGCAGTGCTAGACTCGTAGCGCCCAGAGGGGATGAGCAGTTCTTC. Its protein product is CSARLVAPRGDEQFF.

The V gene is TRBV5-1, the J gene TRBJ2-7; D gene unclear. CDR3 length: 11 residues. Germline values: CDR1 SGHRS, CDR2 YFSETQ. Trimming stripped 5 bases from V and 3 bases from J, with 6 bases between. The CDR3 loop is CASRQHYEQYF. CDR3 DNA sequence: TGCGCCAGCAGACAGCACTACGAGCAGTACTTC.

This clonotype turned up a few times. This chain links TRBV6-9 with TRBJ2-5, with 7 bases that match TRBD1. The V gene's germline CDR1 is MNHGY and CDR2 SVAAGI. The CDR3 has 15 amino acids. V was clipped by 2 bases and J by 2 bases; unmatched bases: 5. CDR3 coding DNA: TGTGCCAGCAGTTATAGGCCGGACAGGCAAGAGACCCAGTACTTC. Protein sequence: CASSYRPDRQETQYF.

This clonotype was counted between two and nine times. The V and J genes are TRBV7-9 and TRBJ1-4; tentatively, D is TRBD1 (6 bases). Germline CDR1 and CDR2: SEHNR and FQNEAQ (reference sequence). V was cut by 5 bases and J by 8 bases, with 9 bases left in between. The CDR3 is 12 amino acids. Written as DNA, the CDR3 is TGTGCCAGCAGCCCCGACAGGGAAAAACTGTTTTTT. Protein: CASSPDREKLFF.

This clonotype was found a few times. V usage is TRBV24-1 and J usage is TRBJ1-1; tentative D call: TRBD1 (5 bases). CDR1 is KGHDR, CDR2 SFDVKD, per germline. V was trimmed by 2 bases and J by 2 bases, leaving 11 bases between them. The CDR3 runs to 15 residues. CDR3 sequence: CATSDSRQGNTEAFF. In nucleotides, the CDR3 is TGTGCCACCAGTGATTCGCGGCAGGGTAACACTGAAGCTTTCTTT.

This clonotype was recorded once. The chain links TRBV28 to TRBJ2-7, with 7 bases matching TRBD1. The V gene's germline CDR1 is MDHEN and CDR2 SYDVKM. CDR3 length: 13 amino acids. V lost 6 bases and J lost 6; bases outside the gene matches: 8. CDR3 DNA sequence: TGTGCCAGCAGGGAAGGGACAGTGGGCGAGCAGTACGTC. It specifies CASREGTVGEQYV.

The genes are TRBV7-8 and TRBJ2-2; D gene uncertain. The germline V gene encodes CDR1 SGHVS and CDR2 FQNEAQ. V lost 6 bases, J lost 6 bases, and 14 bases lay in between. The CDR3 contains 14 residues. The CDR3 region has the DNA TGTGCCAGCAGTTCGAATGGATTCCCCGGGGAGCTGTTTTTT. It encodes CASSSNGFPGELFF.

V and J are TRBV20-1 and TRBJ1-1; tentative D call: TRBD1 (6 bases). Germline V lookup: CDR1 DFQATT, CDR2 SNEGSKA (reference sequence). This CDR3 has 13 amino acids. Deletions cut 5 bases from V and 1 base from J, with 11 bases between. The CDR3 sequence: CSASGQTNTEAFF. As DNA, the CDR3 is TGCAGTGCTTCAGGACAGACGAACACTGAAGCTTTCTTT.

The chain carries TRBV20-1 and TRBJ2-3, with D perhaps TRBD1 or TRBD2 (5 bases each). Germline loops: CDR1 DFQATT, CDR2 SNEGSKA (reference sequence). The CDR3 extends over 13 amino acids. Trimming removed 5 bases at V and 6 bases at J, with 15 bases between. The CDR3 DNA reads TGCAGTGCTTCCAGGGAGTTGGGGGATACGCAGTATTTT. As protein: CSASRELGDTQYF.

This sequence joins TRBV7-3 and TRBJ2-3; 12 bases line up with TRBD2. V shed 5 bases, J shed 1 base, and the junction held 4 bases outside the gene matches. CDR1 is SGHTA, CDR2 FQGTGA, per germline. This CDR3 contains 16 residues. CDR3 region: CASSPGLAGRTDTQYF. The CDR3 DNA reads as TGTGCCAGCAGCCCTGGACTAGCGGGACGCACAGATACGCAGTATTTT.

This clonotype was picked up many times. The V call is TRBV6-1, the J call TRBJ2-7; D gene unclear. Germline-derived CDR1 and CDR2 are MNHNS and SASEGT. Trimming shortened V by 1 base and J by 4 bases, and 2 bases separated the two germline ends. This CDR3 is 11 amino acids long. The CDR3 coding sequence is TGTGCCAGCAGTGAAGGATACGAGCAGTACTTC. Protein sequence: CASSEGYEQYF.

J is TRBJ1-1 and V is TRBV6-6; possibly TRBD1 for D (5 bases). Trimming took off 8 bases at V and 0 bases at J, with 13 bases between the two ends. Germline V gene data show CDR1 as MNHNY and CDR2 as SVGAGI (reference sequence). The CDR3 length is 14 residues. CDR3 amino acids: CASWEGRVNTEAFF. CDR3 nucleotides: TGTGCCAGCTGGGAGGGGCGCGTGAACACTGAAGCTTTCTTT.

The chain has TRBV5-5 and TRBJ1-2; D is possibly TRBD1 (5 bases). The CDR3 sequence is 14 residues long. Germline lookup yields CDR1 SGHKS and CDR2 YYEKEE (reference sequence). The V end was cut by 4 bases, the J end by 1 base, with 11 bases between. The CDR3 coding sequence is TGTGCCAGCAGCCAACAGACAGTTAACTATGGCTACACCTTC. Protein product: CASSQQTVNYGYTF.

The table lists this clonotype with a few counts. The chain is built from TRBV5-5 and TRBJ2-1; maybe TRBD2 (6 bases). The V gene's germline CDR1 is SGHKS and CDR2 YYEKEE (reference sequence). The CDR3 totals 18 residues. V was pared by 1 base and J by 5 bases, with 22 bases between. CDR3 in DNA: TGTGCCAGCAGCTTGTCCCCCCACGCGGGACTCACGAACAATGAGCAGTTCTTC. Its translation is CASSLSPHAGLTNNEQFF.